This TCR beta chain originates from a study of cytomegalovirus exposure and HLA in healthy donors. Findings and caveats of the study: A later analysis found most CMV-associated TCR beta chains apparently HLA-restricted.

13 Jbeta primers and 60 Vbeta primers were used for the PCR. Clones were read by immunoSEQ multiplex PCR, and TCRdb kept only the in-frame ones, dropping some. The sample consists of around 170,000 clones, roughly 80% of them appearing once. The table lists this clone with a few counts. Its antigen is currently unknown. The CDR3 covers 15 residues. The ends were cut back, 4 bases at V and 0 bases at J, with 10 bases in the middle. Germline assignment: CDR1 SGHDT and CDR2 YYEEEE. Sequenced sample: PBMCs. This receptor was obtained from a man aged 50 or older in good health and CMV-seropositive. The V call is TRBV5-6, the J call TRBJ1-4; D is ambiguous. The CDR3 nucleotides read TGTGCCAGCAGCGTCGGGAGGGCAACTAATGAAAAACTGTTTTTT. Its translation: CASSVGRATNEKLFF.